Included here is one T cell receptor beta chain sequence, with context. The CDR3 is made up of 12 amino acids. The germline V gene has CDR1 GTSNPN and CDR2 SVGIG (reference sequence). Unmatched junction bases numbered 4, after V lost 7 bases and J lost 6 bases. This sample is drawn from a study of cytomegalovirus exposure and HLA in healthy donors. Study information: Around 78 million unique TCR sequences came from HLA-typed donors in an early release.

Researchers ran the PCR with 60 Vbeta and 13 Jbeta primers. The protocol was immunoSEQ multiplex PCR, while the TCRdb copy is restricted to in-frame clones and leaves out a portion. Its clone listing holds about 39,000 clones. The sequence derives from a woman in her twenties or thirties in good health and CMV-seropositive. Sequencing input: PBMCs. This chain joins TRBV30 and TRBJ2-5; 11 positions match TRBD1. The CDR3 nucleotides read TGTGCCTATGGACAGGGGGCTCAGACCCAGTACTTC. This encodes CAYGQGAQTQYF.